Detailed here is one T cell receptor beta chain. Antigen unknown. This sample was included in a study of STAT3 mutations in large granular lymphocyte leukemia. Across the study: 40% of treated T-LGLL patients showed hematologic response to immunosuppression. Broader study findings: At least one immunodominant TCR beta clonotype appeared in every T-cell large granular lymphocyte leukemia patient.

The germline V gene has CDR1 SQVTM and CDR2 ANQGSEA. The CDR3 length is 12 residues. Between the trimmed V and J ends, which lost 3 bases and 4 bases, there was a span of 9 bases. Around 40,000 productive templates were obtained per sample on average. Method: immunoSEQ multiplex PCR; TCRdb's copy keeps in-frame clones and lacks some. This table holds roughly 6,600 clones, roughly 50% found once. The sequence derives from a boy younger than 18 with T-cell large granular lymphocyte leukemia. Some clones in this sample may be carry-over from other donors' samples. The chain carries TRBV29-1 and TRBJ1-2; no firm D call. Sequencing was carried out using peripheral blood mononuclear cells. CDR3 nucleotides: TGCAGCGTTGATGGGGTTCGCTATGGCTACACCTTC. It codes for CSVDGVRYGYTF.